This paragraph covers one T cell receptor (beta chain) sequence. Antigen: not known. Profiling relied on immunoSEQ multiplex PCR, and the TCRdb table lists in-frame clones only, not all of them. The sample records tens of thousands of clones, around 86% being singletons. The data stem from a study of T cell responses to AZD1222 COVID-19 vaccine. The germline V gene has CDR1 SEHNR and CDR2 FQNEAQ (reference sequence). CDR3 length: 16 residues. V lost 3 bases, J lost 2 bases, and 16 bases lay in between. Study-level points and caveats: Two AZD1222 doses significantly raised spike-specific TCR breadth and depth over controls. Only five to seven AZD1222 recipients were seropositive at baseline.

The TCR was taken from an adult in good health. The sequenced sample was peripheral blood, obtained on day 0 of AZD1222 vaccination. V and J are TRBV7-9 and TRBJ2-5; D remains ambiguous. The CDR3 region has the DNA TGTGCCAGCAGCTTCCTATATATTGGGGTACAAGAGACCCAGTACTTC. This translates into CASSFLYIGVQETQYF. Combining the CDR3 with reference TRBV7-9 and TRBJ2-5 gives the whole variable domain DTGVSQNPRHKITKRGQNVTFRCDPISEHNRLYWYRQTLGQGPEFLTYFQNEAQLEKSRLLSDRFSAERPKGSFSTLEIQRTEQGDSAMYLCASSFLYIGVQETQYFGPGTRLLVL.